The 29 T cell receptor beta chains below were found in one sample sequenced in a study of shared clonotypes between healthy human individuals. Produced via immunoSEQ multiplex PCR; TCRdb's table is partial and in-frame only. Of approximately 1.5 million clones in the sample, just under 99% were seen once. The specimen sequenced was naive CD4+ T cells sorted from blood. Subset here: CD45RA+ positively selected. Every receptor here comes from a man aged 30-40 years in good health.

The chain combines TRBV21-1 with TRBJ1-5; the table's D gene call, TRBD1, was not cross checked with the DNA. TRBV21-1 is labeled a pseudogene. This CDR3 spans 18 amino acids. The CDR3 DNA reads TGTGCCAGCAGCAAAGACCGCGACAGACATTATAGCAATCAGCCCCAGCATTTT. This sequence encodes CASSKDRDRHYSNQPQHF.

The chain links TRBV28 to TRBJ1-5; D unresolved. The CDR3 is made up of 14 amino acids. V was clipped by 5 bases and J by 1 base, with 9 bases between them. Germline CDR1 reads MDHEN; CDR2 reads SYDVKM. The CDR3 nucleotides are TGTGCCAGCAGTCGTCCCGCGAGCAATCAGCCCCAGCATTTT. It is translated as CASSRPASNQPQHF.

V is TRBV9 and J is TRBJ2-3, with D tentatively TRBD2 (5 bases). The CDR3 is 13 residues long. Germline V CDR1 and CDR2: SGDLS, YYNGEE. Trimming pared 0 bases from V and 10 bases from J, leaving 12 bases between. The CDR3 region has the DNA TGTGCCAGCAGCGTAGTCCTAGACTACCCGCAGTATTTT. Translation gives CASSVVLDYPQYF.

The V and J genes are TRBV6-4 and TRBJ1-4, with a tentative D call TRBD1 (5 bases). Germline V gene lookup returns CDR1 MRHNA and CDR2 SNTAGT. The V and J ends lost 0 bases and 10 bases respectively, with 15 bases between them. The CDR3 runs 15 residues. CDR3: CASSDSIGPGRKLFF. The CDR3 DNA follows: TGTGCCAGCAGTGACTCGATAGGCCCGGGGCGAAAACTGTTTTTT.

The V gene is TRBV28, the J gene TRBJ2-1; possibly TRBD2 for D (6 bases). This CDR3 contains 14 residues. The germline CDR1 and CDR2 sequences are MDHEN and SYDVKM. V gave up 7 bases and J gave up 6 bases, with 16 bases separating them. CDR3 bases: TGTGCCAGCACCCCCCCATGGGGGGTCAATGAGCAGTTCTTC. This encodes CASTPPWGVNEQFF.

The CDR3 DNA reads as TGCGCCAGCAGTGAGTCGCTCAACTCCCTCAGCCAGTACTTC. It encodes CASSESLNSLSQYF. The J gene is TRBJ2-7, the V gene TRBV10-1; D is uncertain. V gave up 0 bases and J gave up 10 bases, with 16 bases separating them. Looked up from germline, CDR1 is WNHNN and CDR2 is SYGVQD (reference sequence). CDR3 size: 14 residues.

CDR3 region: CSVLLLWQGGNTIYF. Here the CDR3 DNA reads TGCAGCGTCCTACTGCTGTGGCAGGGTGGAAACACCATATATTTT. J is TRBJ1-3 and V is TRBV29-1, with D tentatively TRBD1 (5 bases). CDR3 length: 15 amino acids. Trimming stripped 6 bases from V and 3 bases from J, with 18 bases between. Germline assignment: CDR1 SQVTM and CDR2 ANQGSEA.

The CDR3 protein is CASSPNLVSTDTQYF. CDR3 DNA: TGCGCCAGCAGCCCGAATCTAGTTTCCACAGATACGCAGTATTTT. The rearrangement uses TRBV5-1 and TRBJ2-3; no definite D call. The length of the CDR3 is 15 residues. Trimming removed 4 bases at V and 2 bases at J, with 14 bases between. Germline V CDR1 and CDR2: SGHRS, YFSETQ. Using reference TRBV5-1 and TRBJ2-3 for the parts outside the CDR3, the full variable domain is KAGVTQTPRYLIKTRGQQVTLSCSPISGHRSVSWYQQTPGQGLQFLFEYFSETQRNKGNFPGRFSGRQFSNSRSEMNVSTLELGDSALYLCASSPNLVSTDTQYFGPGTRLTVL.

CDR3: CASSVAGAPGGEDGYTF. The CDR3 DNA reads as TGTGCCAGCAGCGTGGCAGGAGCCCCAGGGGGCGAAGATGGCTACACCTTC. This chain joins TRBV9 and TRBJ1-2; 8 bases fit TRBD1. Germline trimming cut 2 bases from V and 6 bases from J; bases unmatched to any gene: 15. The CDR3 runs to 17 residues. Germline V gene lookup returns CDR1 SGDLS and CDR2 YYNGEE.

The chain employs TRBV2 and TRBJ2-3, with a possible D match to TRBD2 (6 bases). CDR3 length: 15 amino acids. Per the germline V gene, CDR1 is SNHLY and CDR2 is FYNNEI. V lost 6 bases and J lost 3, with 16 bases in between. The CDR3 DNA is TGTGCCAGCAGCTTGTTGACTAGTTCAACAGATACGCAGTATTTT. Encoded protein: CASSLLTSSTDTQYF.

The chain combines TRBV28 with TRBJ1-5; 7 bases are shared with TRBD1. The CDR3 sequence is 14 residues long. The germline V gene encodes CDR1 MDHEN and CDR2 SYDVKM. Trimming took 5 bases from V and 3 from J; bases not matched to a gene: 4. The CDR3 reads CASSLQGTNQPQHF. The CDR3 DNA reads as TGTGCCAGCAGTCTACAGGGGACCAATCAGCCCCAGCATTTT.

The chain has TRBV28 and TRBJ1-5; 9 nucleotides agree with TRBD1. In germline, CDR1 is MDHEN, CDR2 SYDVKM. This CDR3 has 16 amino acids. V was pared by 3 bases and J by 9 bases, with 12 bases of the junction left unmatched. The CDR3 region has the DNA TGTGCCAGCAGTTTGGACAGGGGTGACCTATTTACGCCCCAGCATTTT. This encodes CASSLDRGDLFTPQHF.

The chain recombines TRBV4-2 with TRBJ2-1; TRBD2 agrees at 8 bases. Germline assignment: CDR1 LGHNA and CDR2 YNFKEQ. The CDR3 extends over 16 amino acids. V lost 3 bases to trimming and J lost 0 bases; unmatched junction nucleotides: 4. CDR3 sequence reads: CASSQAGTSSYNEQFF. For the CDR3, the DNA is TGTGCCAGCAGCCAGGCCGGGACTAGCTCCTACAATGAGCAGTTCTTC.

This chain links TRBV9 with TRBJ1-1, with unresolved D. CDR3 size: 14 residues. Germline-derived CDR1 and CDR2 are SGDLS and YYNGEE. The V end was cut by 2 bases, the J end by 4 bases, with 12 bases between. This CDR3 reads CASSVAPLGTEAFF. The CDR3, as DNA: TGTGCCAGCAGCGTGGCCCCACTCGGCACTGAAGCTTTCTTT.

The chain couples TRBV9 to TRBJ2-7; D is unresolved. Trimming shortened V by 5 bases and J by 2 bases, and 11 bases separated the two germline ends. The CDR3 totals 13 residues. Germline V gene sequence: CDR1 SGDLS, CDR2 YYNGEE. The DNA of the CDR3 is TGTGCCAGCAGTCCGACGAGTACCTACGAGCAGTACTTC. This codes for CASSPTSTYEQYF. Combining the CDR3 with reference TRBV9 and TRBJ2-7 gives the whole variable domain DSGVTQTPKHLITATGQRVTLRCSPRSGDLSVYWYQQSLDQGLQFLIQYYNGEERAKGNILERFSAQQFPDLHSELNLSSLELGDSALYFCASSPTSTYEQYFGPGTRLTVT.

The chain uses TRBV5-1 and TRBJ1-5; tentative D call: TRBD1 (5 bases). This CDR3 is 15 amino acids long. Deletions cut 3 bases from V and 0 bases from J, with 10 bases between. Germline V gives CDR1 SGHRS, CDR2 YFSETQ. CDR3 sequence reads: CASSYQGGSNQPQHF. CDR3 nucleotides: TGCGCCAGCAGCTATCAGGGAGGTAGCAATCAGCCCCAGCATTTT.

This chain uses TRBV28 with TRBJ1-5; D call uncertain. Trimming took off 5 bases at V and 6 bases at J, with 8 bases between the two ends. This CDR3 has 12 amino acids. Germline values: CDR1 MDHEN, CDR2 SYDVKM. In nucleotides, the CDR3 is TGTGCCAGCAGTGATTCTTCTCAGCCCCAGCATTTT. This gives the protein CASSDSSQPQHF. Based on the CDR3 plus reference TRBV28 and TRBJ1-5, the full variable domain is DVKVTQSSRYLVKRTGEKVFLECVQDMDHENMFWYRQDPGLGLRLIYFSYDVKMKEKGDIPEGYSVSREKKERFSLILESASTNQTSMYLCASSDSSQPQHFGDGTRLSIL.

V gene TRBV5-1 combines with J gene TRBJ2-2, with D possibly being TRBD2 (6 bases). The V gene's germline CDR1 is SGHRS and CDR2 YFSETQ. The V gene lost 6 bases and the J gene lost 1 base, with 10 bases spanning the gap. CDR3 length equals 14 residues. CDR3 coding DNA: TGCGCCAGCAATGGGAGGCTGAACACCGGGGAGCTGTTTTTT. Translation: CASNGRLNTGELFF.

This chain connects TRBV5-1 to TRBJ1-4; D gene ambiguous. Trimming pared 4 bases from V and 3 bases from J, leaving 16 bases between. This CDR3 region has 16 residues. Germline CDR1 is SGHRS and CDR2 is YFSETQ. The CDR3 bases are TGCGCCAGCAGCCCCGGAGGGAAATGGGCTAATGAAAAACTGTTTTTT. It is translated as CASSPGGKWANEKLFF.

DNA of the CDR3: TGTGCCAGCAGCGTAAGTCCGAGCTCCTACAATGAGCAGTTCTTC. Translation gives CASSVSPSSYNEQFF. The chain recombines TRBV9 with TRBJ2-1, with D uncertain. The CDR3 has 15 amino acids. From germline, CDR1 is SGDLS and CDR2 YYNGEE. Trimming took 1 base from V and 0 from J, leaving 8 bases between them.

J is TRBJ2-7 and V is TRBV7-2, with D tentatively TRBD2 (5 bases). V lost 5 bases, J lost 3 bases, and 8 bases lay in between. Germline V gene sequence: CDR1 SGHTA, CDR2 FQGNSA. The CDR3 covers 12 residues. The DNA of the CDR3 is TGTGCCAGCAGCCGGGATTTCTACGAGCAGTACTTC. This translates into CASSRDFYEQYF.

Concerning this clone itself: The same CDR3 is also encoded by other DNA sequences in this sample. The gene calls are TRBV9 and TRBJ2-5, with D hard to call. Trimming left V 0 bases short and J 5 bases short, with 8 bases between. The CDR3 is made up of 13 amino acids. From germline, CDR1 is SGDLS and CDR2 YYNGEE. The CDR3 DNA sequence: TGTGCCAGCAGCGTAGGGGTCCGGGAGACCCAGTACTTC. Amino acids: CASSVGVRETQYF. Supplemented by reference TRBV9 and TRBJ2-5, the full variable domain reads DSGVTQTPKHLITATGQRVTLRCSPRSGDLSVYWYQQSLDQGLQFLIQYYNGEERAKGNILERFSAQQFPDLHSELNLSSLELGDSALYFCASSVGVRETQYFGPGTRLLVL.

The chain has TRBV10-3 and TRBJ2-7, with D perhaps matching TRBD1 (5 bases). The CDR3 contains 12 residues. The germline V gene has CDR1 ENHRY and CDR2 SYGVKD. Trimming cost V 7 bases and J 7 bases, with 14 bases left between them. The CDR3 bases are TGTGCCATCAATTCAGGGCCGGGTGAGCAGTACTTC. This translates into CAINSGPGEQYF.

The chain recombines TRBV5-1 with TRBJ2-2; D is perhaps TRBD2 (6 bases). In germline, CDR1 is SGHRS, CDR2 YFSETQ. The CDR3 spans 16 residues. Trimming stripped 0 bases from V and 6 bases from J, with 15 bases between. CDR3 in amino acids: CASSLVILGGPGELFF. CDR3 sequence (DNA): TGCGCCAGCAGCTTGGTGATTTTGGGGGGTCCCGGGGAGCTGTTTTTT.

J is TRBJ2-1 and V is TRBV5-4; TRBD1 matches at 7 bases. The CDR3 runs 15 residues. Germline-derived CDR1 and CDR2 are SGHNT and YYREEE (reference sequence). Trimming at V came to 1 base and at J to 4 bases, leaving 5 bases not matched to a gene. CDR3 nucleotides: TGTGCCAGCAGCTTGTCGGGACAGATTTACAATGAGCAGTTCTTC. This translates into CASSLSGQIYNEQFF.

This chain joins TRBV7-7 and TRBJ2-7, with D possibly TRBD1 on 6 matching bases. The CDR3 spans 15 residues. Trimming stripped 0 bases from V and 2 bases from J, with 11 bases between. Germline V gene data show CDR1 as SSHAT and CDR2 as FNYEAQ (reference sequence). As DNA, the CDR3 is TGTGCCAGCAGCTTAGCCACAGGGTCAACCTACGAGCAGTACTTC. This translates into CASSLATGSTYEQYF.

V and J are TRBV6-5 and TRBJ2-5; D is possibly TRBD1 (6 bases). Trimming removed 8 bases at V and 4 bases at J, with 14 bases between. Germline CDR1 is MNHEY and CDR2 is SVGAGI. CDR3 length: 13 amino acids. CDR3 sequence (DNA): TGTGCCAGCGCTCTACAGGGTGGAGAGACCCAGTACTTC. Encoded protein: CASALQGGETQYF.

V gene TRBV5-1 combines with J gene TRBJ2-5; D unresolved. Trimming pared 0 bases from V and 1 base from J, leaving 10 bases between. Per the germline V gene, CDR1 is SGHRS and CDR2 is YFSETQ. This CDR3 contains 15 residues. The CDR3 region has the DNA TGCGCCAGCAGCTTGGTGGCCAGCTTCCAAGAGACCCAGTACTTC. Translating gives CASSLVASFQETQYF.

The rearrangement joins TRBV6-5 to TRBJ2-3, with 7 bases aligning to TRBD1. Trimming at V came to 4 bases and at J to 5 bases, leaving 6 bases not matched to a gene. Germline CDR1 MNHEY, CDR2 SVGAGI. CDR3 length: 14 amino acids. CDR3 sequence reads: CASSSDRPGDTQYF. CDR3 bases: TGTGCCAGCAGTTCGGACAGGCCCGGAGATACGCAGTATTTT.